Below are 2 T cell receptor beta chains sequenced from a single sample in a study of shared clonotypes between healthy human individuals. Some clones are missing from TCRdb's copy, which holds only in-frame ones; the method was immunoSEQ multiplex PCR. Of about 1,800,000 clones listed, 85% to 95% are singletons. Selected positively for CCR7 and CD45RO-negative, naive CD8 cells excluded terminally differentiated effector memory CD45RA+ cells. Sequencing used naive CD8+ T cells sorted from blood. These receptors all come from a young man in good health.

CDR3 nucleotide sequence: TGCGCCAGCAGGGCGGGACAGGGGGCAACTAATGAAAAACTGTTTTTT. It yields the protein CASRAGQGATNEKLFF. V and J are TRBV10-2 and TRBJ1-4, with TRBD1 matching 11 bases. CDR3 length: 16 residues. V trimming: 6 bases; J trimming: 0 bases; junction bases outside the gene matches: 3. Germline CDR1 is WSHSY and CDR2 is SAAADI.

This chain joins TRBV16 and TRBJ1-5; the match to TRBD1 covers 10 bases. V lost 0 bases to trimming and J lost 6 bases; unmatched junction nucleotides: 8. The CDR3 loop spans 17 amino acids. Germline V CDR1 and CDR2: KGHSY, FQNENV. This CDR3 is CASSQSGADRGFQPQHF. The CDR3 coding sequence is TGTGCCAGCAGCCAATCTGGGGCGGACAGGGGGTTTCAGCCCCAGCATTTT.